Sequencing of this T cell receptor (beta chain) was carried out in a study of blood T cell repertoires in COVID-19. Across the whole study: The United States, Italy and Spain supplied acute and convalescent COVID-19 samples. From T cells, B-cell-depleted T cells, or PBMCs came the material, which was cDNA or gDNA.

The V end lost 2 bases, the J end lost 8 bases, and 12 bases lay between the germline ends. The germline V gene has CDR1 KGHSH and CDR2 LQKENI. The CDR3 contains 13 residues. Source study methods: Estimation of nucleated cell counts was performed using reference gene primer amplification. Profiled with immunoSEQ multiplex PCR; TCRdb holds only in-frame clones, not every one. V and J calls and clone size follow that table, whereas D and trimming were derived from the DNA. Of about 230,000 clones listed, less than 85% are singletons. The TCR originated in a woman aged 70-85 years with active or convalescent COVID-19. Sequenced input: peripheral blood. V and J are TRBV18 and TRBJ1-1; tentative D call: TRBD1 (5 bases). The CDR3 nucleotides are TGTGCCAGCTCACCAAGTCATCAGGGAGAAGCTTTCTTT. Translation: CASSPSHQGEAFF. Combining the CDR3 with reference TRBV18 and TRBJ1-1 gives the whole variable domain NAGVMQNPRHLVRRRGQEARLRCSPMKGHSHVYWYRQLPEEGLKFMVYLQKENIIDESGMPKERFSAEFPKEGPSILRIQQVVRGDSAAYFCASSPSHQGEAFFGQGTRLTVV.